These T cell receptor beta chains were read from a single sample in a study of T-cell reconstitution after alpha-beta-depleted transplantation in children. TCRdb re-called the PCR reads with MiXCR, one entry per CDR3 protein. The sample yields roughly 500,000 distinct CDR3 sequences, roughly 18% seen once. Source: PBMCs from the stem cell graft donor, taken from the stem cell graft. These receptors were collected from a human donor who donated a stem cell graft to a child with acute lymphoblastic leukemia. Both conserved end residues are part of each CDR3.

J: TRBJ2-1
V: TRBV20-1
CDR3: CSAGERRSSYNEQFF

J: TRBJ1-5
V: TRBV5-1
CDR3: CASLLNQPQHF

J: TRBJ2-5
V: TRBV10-3
CDR3: CAISGGTSGGPWSETQYF

J: TRBJ1-3
V: TRBV25-1
CDR3: CASSEKVGGLGNTIYF

J: TRBJ2-1
V: TRBV12-3/TRBV12-4
CDR3: CASTNEVTPRLNEQFF

J: TRBJ2-7
V: TRBV4-1
CDR3: CASSPLFNGYPDPNYEQYF

J: TRBJ1-2
V: TRBV3-1
CDR3: CATSQYDPGGGGYYGYTF

J: TRBJ2-5
V: TRBV6-1
CDR3: CASSILSEEETQYF

J: TRBJ2-5
V: TRBV29-1
CDR3: CSVERGPETQYF

J: TRBJ2-7
V: TRBV3-1
CDR3: CASKGLGYEQYF

J: TRBJ2-1
V: TRBV7-8
CDR3: CASSLEPTYNEQFF

J: TRBJ1-1
V: TRBV29-1
CDR3: CSVEEDRGRRAFF

J: TRBJ2-7
V: TRBV5-4
CDR3: CASSSHQGGLAGPYEQYF

J: TRBJ2-1
V: TRBV3-1
CDR3: CASSRSIRAGTSGTNEQFF

J: TRBJ2-6
V: TRBV9
CDR3: CASSAWSPPAGANVLTF

J: TRBJ2-1
V: TRBV25-1
CDR3: CASSEYYEQFF

J: TRBJ2-1
V: TRBV7-2
CDR3: CASSLRAGGSYNEQFF

J: TRBJ2-1
V: TRBV5-1
CDR3: CASSEGLAGGYSYNEQFF

J: TRBJ2-2
V: TRBV2
CDR3: CASSEIASGTGELFF

J: TRBJ1-2
V: TRBV5-1
CDR3: CASSFVGGDYGYTF

J: TRBJ1-1
V: TRBV7-3
CDR3: CASSTYDRVDTEAFF

J: TRBJ1-2
V: TRBV7-8
CDR3: CASSLGQGGPYGYTF

J: TRBJ1-1
V: TRBV12-3/TRBV12-4
CDR3: CASVVGRQAFF

J: TRBJ2-3
V: TRBV29-1
CDR3: CSARTGRGVDTQYF

J: TRBJ2-2
V: TRBV7-3
CDR3: CASTGGGSGELFF

J: TRBJ2-7
V: TRBV20-1
CDR3: CSARVGTLSSYEQYF

J: TRBJ2-5
V: TRBV12-3/TRBV12-4
CDR3: CASSLPDPRGAQYF

J: TRBJ2-1
V: TRBV10-3
CDR3: CAISLAGGHNEQFF

J: TRBJ2-1
V: TRBV5-1
CDR3: CASSLEDFLADPYNEQFF

J: TRBJ1-5
V: TRBV27
CDR3: CASSYIARRDQPQHF

J: TRBJ2-1
V: TRBV19
CDR3: CASTQSGGREFNNEQFF

J: TRBJ2-1
V: TRBV12-3/TRBV12-4
CDR3: CASSPMTSLGEFF

J: TRBJ2-1
V: TRBV20-1
CDR3: CSASDLAGGGNEQFF

J: TRBJ2-5
V: TRBV29-1
CDR3: CSVEVTFETQYF

J: TRBJ2-3
V: TRBV5-6
CDR3: CAISFGRTDTQYF

J: TRBJ2-6
V: TRBV7-3
CDR3: CASSLLDSGANVLTF

J: TRBJ2-5
V: TRBV12-3/TRBV12-4
CDR3: CASGKFVVQETQYF

J: TRBJ2-1
V: TRBV11-2
CDR3: CASSLEGGVGEQFF

J: TRBJ2-5
V: TRBV5-1
CDR3: CASSLAPQETQYF

J: TRBJ2-7
V: TRBV20-1
CDR3: CSYWLTSTYEQYF

J: TRBJ2-2
V: TRBV12-3/TRBV12-4
CDR3: CASSLFPGSNTGELFF